The rows below give T cell receptor beta chains drawn from one sample of a study of beta chain features in type 1 diabetes. Measured with immunoSEQ multiplex PCR; TCRdb has only the in-frame clones, and not every one. Of more than 100,000 clones listed, 9% are singletons. Sequencing used central memory CD4+ T cells from blood. These receptors were obtained from a man aged 30-40 years with type 1 diabetes. Both conserved end residues are part of each CDR3. The D gene is left open where the match is weak. Clone size is shown for a subset of rows, as once, few, many or a class of expanded clone.

j_call	clone_size	d_call	v_call	cdr3_aa	cdr3_nt
TRBJ2-7	NA	NA	TRBV6-6	CASSYSPGIPYEQYF	TGTGCCAGCAGTTACTCGCCAGGGATCCCCTACGAGCAGTACTTC
TRBJ1-5	NA	NA	TRBV2	CASSDRGIDQPQHF	TGTGCCAGCAGTGACAGGGGAATCGATCAGCCCCAGCATTTT
TRBJ2-5	few	TRBD1	TRBV2	CASSVRQGWETQYF	TGTGCCAGCAGCGTACGACAGGGATGGGAGACCCAGTACTTC
TRBJ1-5	NA	NA	TRBV30	CAWSVAQGQPQHF	TGTGCCTGGAGTGTAGCCCAGGGTCAGCCCCAGCATTTT
TRBJ2-1	NA	NA	TRBV28	CASSPDTKAAEQFF	TGTGCCAGCAGTCCCGATACAAAAGCGGCCGAGCAGTTCTTC
TRBJ2-3	NA	TRBD2	TRBV7-9	CASSSGQLAGAGDTQYF	TGTGCCAGCAGCAGCGGCCAGCTAGCGGGGGCCGGAGATACGCAGTATTTT
TRBJ2-1	few	NA	TRBV4-2	CASSQQLVKRQGPINEQFF	TGTGCCAGCAGCCAACAACTGGTGAAACGGCAGGGGCCCATCAATGAGCAGTTCTTC
TRBJ1-6	NA	NA	TRBV21-1	CASNRDRGTSPLHF	TGTGCCAGCAACCGGGACAGGGGGACTTCACCCCTCCACTTT
TRBJ2-2	few	TRBD1	TRBV6-6	CASERRGQGFSGELFF	TGTGCCAGCGAAAGGAGGGGACAGGGGTTCTCCGGGGAGCTGTTTTTT
TRBJ2-1	NA	NA	TRBV4-2	CASSPPAGPNEQFF	TGTGCCAGCAGCCCCCCCGCGGGTCCCAATGAGCAGTTCTTC
TRBJ2-1	few	TRBD2	TRBV10-3	CAISGGTSGYNEQFF	TGTGCCATCAGTGGTGGGACTAGCGGTTACAATGAGCAGTTCTTC
TRBJ2-2	few	NA	TRBV4-3	CASSYSWAPANTGELFF	TGCGCCAGCAGCTACTCCTGGGCACCCGCGAACACCGGGGAGCTGTTTTTT